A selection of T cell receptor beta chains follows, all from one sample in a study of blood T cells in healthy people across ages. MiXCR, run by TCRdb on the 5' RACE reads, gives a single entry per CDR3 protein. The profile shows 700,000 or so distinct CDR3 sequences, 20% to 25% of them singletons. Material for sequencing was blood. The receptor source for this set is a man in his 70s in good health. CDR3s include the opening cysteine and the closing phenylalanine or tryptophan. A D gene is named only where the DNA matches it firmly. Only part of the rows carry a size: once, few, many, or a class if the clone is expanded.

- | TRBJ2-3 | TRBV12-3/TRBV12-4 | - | CASSWTGLLDTQYF | TGTGCCAGCAGTTGGACCGGGCTCCTAGATACGCAGTATTTT
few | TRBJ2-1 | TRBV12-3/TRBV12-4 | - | CASSLRRDRNEQFF | TGTGCCAGCAGTTTGAGGCGGGATCGGAATGAGCAGTTCTTC
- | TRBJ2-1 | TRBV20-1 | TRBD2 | CSAQLAGGNNEQFF | TGCAGTGCGCAATTAGCGGGAGGGAACAATGAGCAGTTCTTC
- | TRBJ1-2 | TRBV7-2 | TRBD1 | CASSFKGQTYGYTF | TGTGCCAGCAGCTTTAAGGGACAGACCTATGGCTACACCTTC
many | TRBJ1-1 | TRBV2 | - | CASSRTLNTEAFF | TGTGCCAGCAGCAGGACACTCAACACTGAAGCTTTCTTT
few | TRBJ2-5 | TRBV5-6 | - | CASSLVPAETQYF | TGTGCCAGCAGCTTGGTTCCCGCGGAGACCCAGTACTTC
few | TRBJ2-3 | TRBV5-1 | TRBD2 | CASSSSGGVADTQYF | TGCGCCAGCAGTTCAAGCGGGGGAGTTGCAGATACGCAGTATTTT
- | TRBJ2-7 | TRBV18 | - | CASSPAGVGQYF | TGTGCCAGCTCACCCGCAGGCGTTGGGCAGTACTTC
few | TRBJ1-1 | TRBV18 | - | CASSPSLNMNTEAFF | TGTGCCAGCTCACCTAGTCTAAATATGAACACTGAAGCTTTCTTT
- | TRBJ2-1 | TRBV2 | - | CASSEEGRAHSEQFF | TGTGCCAGCAGTGAAGAGGGCAGGGCCCACAGTGAGCAGTTCTTC
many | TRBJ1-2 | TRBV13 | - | CASSPRGNYGYTF | TGTGCCAGCAGTCCTAGAGGGAACTATGGCTACACCTTC
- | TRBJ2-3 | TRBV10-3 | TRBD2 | CAITPGAGGRTDTQYF | TGTGCCATCACCCCCGGGGCGGGAGGGAGGACAGATACGCAGTATTTT
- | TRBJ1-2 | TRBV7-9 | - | CASTIEVGGSNYGYTF | TGTGCCAGCACCATTGAGGTTGGAGGTTCTAACTATGGCTACACCTTC
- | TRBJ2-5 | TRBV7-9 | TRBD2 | CASSSGVEAQYF | TGTGCCAGTTCTAGCGGGGTCGAGGCCCAGTACTTC
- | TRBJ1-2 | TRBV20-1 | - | CSAPPGLLRGYSF | TGCAGTGCCCCCCCCGGACTTCTAAGGGGTTACTCCTTC
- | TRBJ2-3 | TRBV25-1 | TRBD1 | CASSPLDRDPTDTQYF | TGTGCCAGCAGTCCCCTTGACAGGGATCCCACAGATACGCAGTATTTT
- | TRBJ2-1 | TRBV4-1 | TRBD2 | CASSQDRLAGVHEQFF | TGCGCCAGCAGCCAAGATCGACTAGCGGGAGTCCATGAGCAGTTCTTC
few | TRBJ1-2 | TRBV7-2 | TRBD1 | CASSWGQGRYGYTF | TGTGCCAGCAGCTGGGGACAGGGGAGGTATGGCTACACCTTC
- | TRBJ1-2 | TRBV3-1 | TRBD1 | CASSQRQGEGYGYTF | TGTGCCAGCAGCCAGAGACAGGGGGAAGGCTATGGCTACACCTTC
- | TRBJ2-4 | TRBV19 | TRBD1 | CASSNTGAPYF | TGTGCCAGTAGTAATACAGGGGCTCCGTACTTC
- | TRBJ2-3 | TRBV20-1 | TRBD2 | CSASQREGKDTQYF | TGCAGTGCTTCCCAGCGGGAGGGTAAAGATACGCAGTATTTT
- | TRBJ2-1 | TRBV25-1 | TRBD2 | CASRVAGNEQFF | TGTGCCAGCAGAGTAGCGGGGAATGAGCAGTTCTTC
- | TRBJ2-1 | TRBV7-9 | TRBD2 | CASSSGTRVNEQFF | TGTGCCAGCAGCTCCGGGACTAGGGTGAATGAGCAGTTCTTC
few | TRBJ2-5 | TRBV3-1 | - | CASRTLGGGLGTQYF | TGTGCCAGCAGGACGTTAGGCGGGGGCCTAGGGACCCAGTACTTC
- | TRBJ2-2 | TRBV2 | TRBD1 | CASSEWRTQGWGWSGELFF | TGTGCCAGCAGTGAATGGAGGACACAGGGGTGGGGTTGGTCCGGGGAGCTGTTTTTT
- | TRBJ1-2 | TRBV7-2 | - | CASSPYRGVDYGYTF | TGTGCCAGCAGCCCATACCGGGGCGTTGACTATGGCTACACCTTC
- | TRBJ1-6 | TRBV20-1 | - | CSARDPGSSSYNSPLHF | TGCAGTGCTAGAGATCCGGGCAGCAGCTCCTATAATTCACCCCTCCACTTT
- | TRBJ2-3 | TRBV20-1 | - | CSARDTTGAHPSTDTQYF | TGCAGTGCTAGAGATACCACGGGGGCTCACCCTAGCACAGATACGCAGTATTTT
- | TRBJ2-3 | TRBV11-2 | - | CASRGIGTDTQYF | TGTGCCAGCAGGGGGATAGGCACAGATACGCAGTATTTT
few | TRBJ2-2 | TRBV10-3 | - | CAISVLVSTGGLFF | TGTGCCATCAGTGTTCTGGTATCCACCGGGGGGCTGTTTTTT
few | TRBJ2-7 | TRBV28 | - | CASSLYGYEQYF | TGTGCCAGCAGCTTGTACGGCTACGAGCAGTACTTC
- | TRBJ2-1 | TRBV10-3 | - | CAISDRTANEQFF | TGTGCCATCAGTGATCGGACGGCCAATGAGCAGTTCTTC
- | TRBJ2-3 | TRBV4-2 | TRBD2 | CASSQRTSGAGTDTQYF | TGTGCCAGCAGCCAGAGGACTAGCGGGGCAGGCACAGATACGCAGTATTTT
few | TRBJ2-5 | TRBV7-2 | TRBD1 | CASSLGGTGLAETQYF | TGTGCCAGCAGCTTAGGGGGGACAGGTTTGGCGGAGACCCAGTACTTC
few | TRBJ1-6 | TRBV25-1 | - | CASSENNSPLHF | TGTGCCAGCAGTGAAAATAATTCACCCCTCCACTTT
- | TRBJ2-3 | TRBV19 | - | CASSLPGVDTQYF | TGTGCCAGTAGTCTCCCCGGTGTGGATACGCAGTATTTT
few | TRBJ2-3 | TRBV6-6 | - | CASTLLDTQYF | TGTGCCAGCACCCTATTAGATACGCAGTATTTT
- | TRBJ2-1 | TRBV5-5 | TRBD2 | CASRPGLAIIEQFF | TGTGCCAGCAGACCGGGACTAGCGATCATTGAGCAGTTCTTC
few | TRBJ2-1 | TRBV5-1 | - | CASSFLRGALYEQFF | TGCGCCAGCAGCTTCCTGCGCGGGGCCCTCTATGAGCAGTTCTTC
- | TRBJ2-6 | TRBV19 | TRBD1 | CASSQDRAGANVLTF | TGTGCCAGTAGTCAGGACAGGGCTGGGGCCAACGTCCTGACTTTC
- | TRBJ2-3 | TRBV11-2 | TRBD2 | CANSDSRREGRNTQYF | TGTGCCAACAGCGATTCGAGGCGGGAGGGCCGCAATACGCAGTATTTT
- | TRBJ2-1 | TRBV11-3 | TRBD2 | CASSLDSRLAGDNEQFF | TGTGCCAGCAGCTTAGATAGTCGACTAGCGGGGGACAATGAGCAGTTCTTC
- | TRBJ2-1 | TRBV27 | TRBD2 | CASSLTLAGGPTYNEQFF | TGTGCCAGCAGTTTAACCCTAGCGGGAGGGCCGACCTACAATGAGCAGTTCTTC